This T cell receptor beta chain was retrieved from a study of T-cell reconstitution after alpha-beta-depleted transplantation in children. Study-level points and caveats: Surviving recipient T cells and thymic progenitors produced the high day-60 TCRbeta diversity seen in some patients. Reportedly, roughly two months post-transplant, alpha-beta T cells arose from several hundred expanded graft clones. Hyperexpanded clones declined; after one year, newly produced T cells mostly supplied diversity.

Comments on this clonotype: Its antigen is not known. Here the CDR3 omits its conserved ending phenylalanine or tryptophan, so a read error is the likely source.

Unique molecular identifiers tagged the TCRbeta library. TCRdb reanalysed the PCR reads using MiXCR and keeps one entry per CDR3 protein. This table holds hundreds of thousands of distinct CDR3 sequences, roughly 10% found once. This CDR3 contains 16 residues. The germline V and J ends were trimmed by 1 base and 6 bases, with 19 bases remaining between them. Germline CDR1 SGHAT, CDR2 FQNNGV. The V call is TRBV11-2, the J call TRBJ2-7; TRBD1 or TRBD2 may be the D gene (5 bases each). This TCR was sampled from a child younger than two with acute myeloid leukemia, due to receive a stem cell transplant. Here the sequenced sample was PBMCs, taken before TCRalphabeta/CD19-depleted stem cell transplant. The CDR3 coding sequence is TGTGCCAGCAGCTTAGCGGGGTCTAACGGGGCTTTCGAGCAGTACATC. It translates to CASSLAGSNGAFEQYI.